The next 17 T cell receptor beta chains were all read from a single sample in a study of T cell responses to AZD1222 COVID-19 vaccine. Produced via immunoSEQ multiplex PCR; TCRdb's table is partial and in-frame only. This sample carries 160,000 or so clones, approximately 90% of them seen once, and the ten largest clones take over 4%. The sample here was peripheral blood, taken 28 days after the second AZD1222 dose. The source is an adult who received the AZD1222 COVID-19 vaccine.

The chain's CDR3 is CASSTRWRTRAHDYNEQFF. The CDR3 bases are TGCGCCAGCAGCACACGATGGAGGACCAGGGCTCACGACTACAATGAGCAGTTCTTC. The J gene is TRBJ2-1, the V gene TRBV4-3, with D tentatively TRBD1 or TRBD2 (5 bases each). CDR3 length: 19 residues. From germline, CDR1 is LGHNA and CDR2 YSLEER. V was cut by 5 bases and J by 3 bases, with 26 bases left in between.

The genes are TRBV5-4 and TRBJ2-2; tentative D call: TRBD1 (5 bases). The CDR3 is 16 amino acids. V lost 0 bases, J lost 0 bases, and 9 bases lay in between. Germline CDR1 reads SGHNT; CDR2 reads YYREEE (reference sequence). CDR3 in amino acids: CASSLGRTTNTGELFF. The CDR3 bases are TGTGCCAGCAGCTTGGGTAGGACAACGAACACCGGGGAGCTGTTTTTT. Combining the CDR3 with reference TRBV5-4 and TRBJ2-2 gives the whole variable domain ETGVTQSPTHLIKTRGQQVTLRCSSQSGHNTVSWYQQALGQGPQFIFQYYREEENGRGNFPPRFSGLQFPNYSSELNVNALELDDSALYLCASSLGRTTNTGELFFGEGSRLTVL.

The chain recombines TRBV2 with TRBJ1-2, with TRBD1 identical over 8 bases. Germline V lookup: CDR1 SNHLY, CDR2 FYNNEI. The J segment lost 3 bases and the V segment lost 0 bases, leaving 15 bases of the junction unmatched. This CDR3 spans 19 amino acids. The DNA for the CDR3 is TGTGCCAGCAGTGAAGCGCCCATAGTATTGGACAGGGTGGACTATGGCTACACCTTC. It specifies CASSEAPIVLDRVDYGYTF.

V and J are TRBV6-5 and TRBJ1-5; D is unresolved. The CDR3 contains 14 residues. Trimming pared 6 bases from V and 2 bases from J, leaving 11 bases between. Germline CDR1 MNHEY, CDR2 SVGAGI. The CDR3, as DNA: TGTGCCAGCAGGTCCCGAGTGGGCAATCAGCCCCAGCATTTT. This encodes CASRSRVGNQPQHF.

This rearrangement joins TRBV6-6 to TRBJ1-3; D possibly corresponds to TRBD1 (6 bases). Trimming left V 2 bases short and J 10 bases short, with 9 bases between. This CDR3 region has 12 residues. Germline CDR1 is MNHNY and CDR2 is SVGAGI (reference sequence). CDR3 DNA: TGTGCCAGCAGTTACCCAGGGGAAACCATATATTTT. Protein product: CASSYPGETIYF.

There are many counts of this clone. The rearrangement joins TRBV7-2 to TRBJ1-1, with D possibly TRBD1 on 5 matching bases. The CDR3 totals 12 residues. Germline V lookup: CDR1 SGHTA, CDR2 FQGNSA. Trimming cost V 2 bases and J 10 bases, with 11 bases left between them. The CDR3 loop is CASSLWGSAAFF. CDR3 bases: TGTGCCAGCAGCTTATGGGGCAGCGCAGCTTTCTTT. Filled out from reference TRBV7-2 and TRBJ1-1, the complete variable domain reads GAGVSQSPSNKVTEKGKDVELRCDPISGHTALYWYRQSLGQGLEFLIYFQGNSAPDKSGLPSDRFSAERTGGSVSTLTIQRTQQEDSAVYLCASSLWGSAAFFGQGTRLTVV.

V gene TRBV7-2 combines with J gene TRBJ2-5, with TRBD2 identical over 9 bases. Germline loops: CDR1 SGHTA, CDR2 FQGNSA. J lost 0 bases, V lost 4 bases, and 3 bases had no gene match. This CDR3 spans 15 amino acids. CDR3 nucleotide sequence: TGTGCCAGCAGCTCACGCGGGGGGGACCAAGAGACCCAGTACTTC. It is translated as CASSSRGGDQETQYF.

The CDR3, as DNA: TGTGCCAGCTCCTCCGGGGACGGTAACACTGAAGCTTTCTTT. The encoded protein is CASSSGDGNTEAFF. The genes are TRBV18 and TRBJ1-1; TRBD1 is a possible D gene (5 bases). Trimming removed 6 bases at V and 2 bases at J, with 13 bases between. CDR1 is KGHSH and CDR2 is LQKENI in the germline V gene. The CDR3 totals 14 residues.

This clone occurred once. The genes are TRBV9 and TRBJ1-5; D unclear. Trimming left V 0 bases short and J 4 bases short, with 8 bases between. The CDR3 contains 14 residues. Germline V lookup: CDR1 SGDLS, CDR2 YYNGEE. CDR3 residues: CASSVGTVNQPQHF. CDR3 nucleotide sequence: TGTGCCAGCAGCGTAGGGACGGTAAATCAGCCCCAGCATTTT. The full variable domain, rest sourced from reference TRBV9 and TRBJ1-5, is DSGVTQTPKHLITATGQRVTLRCSPRSGDLSVYWYQQSLDQGLQFLIQYYNGEERAKGNILERFSAQQFPDLHSELNLSSLELGDSALYFCASSVGTVNQPQHFGDGTRLSIL.

This chain uses TRBV4-3 with TRBJ1-2; D perhaps matches TRBD1 (6 bases). The CDR3 spans 15 residues. CDR1 is LGHNA, CDR2 YSLEER, per germline. Trimming removed 0 bases from V and 3 bases from J, with 11 bases in between. Written as DNA, the CDR3 is TGCGCCAGCAGCCAAGATCACAGGGCTGACTATGGCTACACCTTC. Protein: CASSQDHRADYGYTF.

V usage is TRBV7-2 and J usage is TRBJ2-5, with 10 nucleotides matching TRBD1. From germline, CDR1 is SGHTA and CDR2 FQGNSA. CDR3 length equals 15 residues. V dropped 0 bases and J dropped 5; count of bases not matched to a gene: 3. CDR3 in DNA: TGTGCCAGCAGCTTAGCGGGGACAGGGGAGGAGACCCAGTACTTC. Translating it yields CASSLAGTGEETQYF.

This clone showed up just once. V and J are TRBV5-5 and TRBJ1-5; D is perhaps TRBD1 (5 bases). This CDR3 region has 17 residues. Germline CDR1 and CDR2: SGHKS and YYEKEE (reference sequence). The V end was cut by 4 bases, the J end by 4 bases, with 21 bases between. The CDR3 loop is CASSRGWLGEGNQPQHF. CDR3 sequence (DNA): TGTGCCAGCAGCCGAGGCTGGTTGGGGGAGGGAAATCAGCCCCAGCATTTT. The complete variable domain, with remaining parts taken from reference TRBV5-5 and TRBJ1-5, reads DAGVTQSPTHLIKTRGQQVTLRCSPISGHKSVSWYQQVLGQGPQFIFQYYEKEERGRGNFPDRFSARQFPNYSSELNVNALLLGDSALYLCASSRGWLGEGNQPQHFGDGTRLSIL.

The rearrangement links TRBV18 to TRBJ1-2; a possible D gene is TRBD1 (5 bases). Trimming removed 3 bases at V and 6 bases at J, with 17 bases between. Per the germline V gene, CDR1 is KGHSH and CDR2 is LQKENI. This CDR3 contains 15 residues. The CDR3 protein is CASSPSRGERDGYTF. CDR3 sequence (DNA): TGTGCCAGCTCACCCAGCCGGGGCGAGAGGGATGGCTACACCTTC.

The rearrangement uses TRBV5-1 and TRBJ2-1, with TRBD1 identical over 7 bases. The CDR3 is 13 amino acids. Germline V gene lookup returns CDR1 SGHRS and CDR2 YFSETQ. V lost 7 bases and J lost 6; bases outside the gene matches: 7. CDR3 residues: CASFPRDSNEQFF. CDR3 in DNA: TGCGCCAGCTTCCCCCGGGACAGCAATGAGCAGTTCTTC.

V is TRBV12-3 or TRBV12-4 and J is TRBJ1-2; D possibly corresponds to TRBD1 (6 bases). CDR3 length equals 13 residues. The germline V and J ends were trimmed by 2 bases and 6 bases, with 10 bases remaining between them. The CDR3 bases are TGTGCCAGCAGTTTACTCCAGGGGAATGGCTACACCTTC. As protein: CASSLLQGNGYTF.

J is TRBJ1-2 and V is TRBV12-3 or TRBV12-4; D ambiguous. This CDR3 is built from 13 residues. The V and J ends lost 3 bases and 3 bases respectively, with 8 bases between them. CDR3 in DNA: TGTGCCAGCAGTTTCGGTGGTGACTATGGCTACACCTTC. This sequence encodes CASSFGGDYGYTF.

V is TRBV19 and J is TRBJ1-4; the D is unclear. Deletions cut 6 bases from V and 2 bases from J, with 19 bases between. Germline V CDR1 and CDR2: LNHDA, SQIVND (reference sequence). This CDR3 is built from 17 residues. The CDR3 sequence: CASSLTGAKQTNEKLFF. In DNA, the CDR3 is TGTGCCAGTAGCCTGACGGGAGCCAAGCAGACTAATGAAAAACTGTTTTTT.